Below are 19 T cell receptor beta chains sequenced from a single sample in a study of T-cell memory formation after mild COVID-19. In TCRdb, the 5' RACE reads were re-called with MiXCR into one record per CDR3 protein. The sample includes under 300,000 distinct CDR3 sequences, roughly a tenth seen only once; the top ten take around 23%. The sample taken for sequencing was PBMCs or a T cell subset sorted from them (not recorded which). The origin of the receptors is a man aged 18 to 35 who had mild COVID-19 (a few samples of this study predate the infection). Cell type and time point are not known.

This clonotype has more than one count but fewer than ten. The chain's CDR3 is CASSFQQNTEAFF. The CDR3 DNA sequence: TGTGCCAGCAGTTTTCAACAGAACACTGAAGCTTTCTTT. The rearrangement uses TRBV12-3 or TRBV12-4 and TRBJ1-1, with D hard to call. V dropped 3 bases and J dropped 1 base, with 6 bases sitting between them. The CDR3 covers 13 residues.

The rearrangement joins TRBV28 to TRBJ2-6; D gene unclear. CDR1 and CDR2 from the germline V gene are MDHEN and SYDVKM. The CDR3 has 13 amino acids. Trimming shortened V by 6 bases and J by 3 bases, and 6 bases separated the two germline ends. CDR3 coding DNA: TGTGCCAGCAGCCTCGATGGGGCCAACGTCCTGACTTTC. This encodes CASSLDGANVLTF. Using reference TRBV28 and TRBJ2-6 for the parts outside the CDR3, the full variable domain is DVKVTQSSRYLVKRTGEKVFLECVQDMDHENMFWYRQDPGLGLRLIYFSYDVKMKEKGDIPEGYSVSREKKERFSLILESASTNQTSMYLCASSLDGANVLTFGAGSRLTVL.

This chain uses TRBV7-9 with TRBJ2-1; D not resolved. The CDR3 spans 13 residues. Germline-derived CDR1 and CDR2 are SEHNR and FQNEAQ (reference sequence). V was pared by 3 bases and J by 4 bases, with 7 bases between. CDR3 DNA sequence: TGTGCCAGCAGCTTCGACGGATACAATGAGCAGTTCTTC. Encoded protein: CASSFDGYNEQFF. The variable domain in full, with the rest retrieved from reference TRBV7-9 and TRBJ2-1, is DTGVSQNPRHKITKRGQNVTFRCDPISEHNRLYWYRQTLGQGPEFLTYFQNEAQLEKSRLLSDRFSAERPKGSFSTLEIQRTEQGDSAMYLCASSFDGYNEQFFGPGTRLTVL.

V usage is TRBV7-2 and J usage is TRBJ2-7, with D perhaps TRBD1 or TRBD2 (5 bases each). V lost 2 bases, J lost 1 base, and 9 bases lay in between. This CDR3 is 14 amino acids long. Germline assignment: CDR1 SGHTA and CDR2 FQGNSA. CDR3 nucleotide sequence: TGTGCCAGCAGCTTAAGTTGGGGGTCCTACGAGCAGTACGTC. Protein: CASSLSWGSYEQYV.

V is TRBV13 and J is TRBJ1-1; D is unresolved. Germline V gene data show CDR1 as PRHDT and CDR2 as FYEKMQ (reference sequence). Trimming took 2 bases from V and 7 from J, leaving 8 bases between them. The CDR3 spans 12 residues. In nucleotides, the CDR3 is TGTGCCAGCAGCTTAATCCGGGATGAAGCTTTCTTT. This encodes CASSLIRDEAFF.

The genes are TRBV7-2 and TRBJ2-3; D might be TRBD2 (7 bases). The V end was cut by 2 bases, the J end by 0 bases, with 12 bases between. Germline CDR1 SGHTA, CDR2 FQGNSA. The CDR3 consists of 16 residues. The CDR3 DNA is TGTGCCAGCAGCTTAAGGAGGGGGGGAAGCACAGATACGCAGTATTTT. Translation: CASSLRRGGSTDTQYF. Using reference TRBV7-2 and TRBJ2-3 for the parts outside the CDR3, the full variable domain is GAGVSQSPSNKVTEKGKDVELRCDPISGHTALYWYRQSLGQGLEFLIYFQGNSAPDKSGLPSDRFSAERTGGSVSTLTIQRTQQEDSAVYLCASSLRRGGSTDTQYFGPGTRLTVL.

The chain recombines TRBV7-2 with TRBJ1-4; 7 nucleotides agree with TRBD1. From germline, CDR1 is SGHTA and CDR2 FQGNSA. J lost 6 bases, V lost 5 bases, and 9 bases had no gene match. The CDR3 has 15 residues. The CDR3 loop reads CASSPRQGSDEKLFF. Written as DNA, the CDR3 is TGTGCCAGCAGCCCCCGACAGGGAAGTGATGAAAAACTGTTTTTT.

This clonotype was counted only a few times. This chain uses TRBV5-1 with TRBJ2-2; D unresolved. Germline values: CDR1 SGHRS, CDR2 YFSETQ. The CDR3 runs to 14 residues. V shed 1 base and J shed 2 bases, with 6 bases lying between them. As DNA, the CDR3 is TGCGCCAGCAGCTTGAAGGGAAACACCGGGGAGCTGTTTTTT. This encodes CASSLKGNTGELFF.

This clonotype was recorded a few times. This rearrangement joins TRBV4-3 to TRBJ1-2, with TRBD1 matching 9 bases. This CDR3 comprises 15 residues. Per germline, CDR1 LGHNA and CDR2 YSLEER. With 3 bases clipped from V and 6 bases from J, the junction kept 8 bases outside the gene matches. CDR3 nucleotides: TGCGCCAGCAGCCATACGGACAGGGGACGCAATGGCTACACCTTC. The encoded protein is CASSHTDRGRNGYTF.

This clonotype was counted many times. The chain links TRBV23-1 to TRBJ1-2, with TRBD1 matching 7 bases. TRBV23-1 is an open reading frame, and its role is uncertain. Trimming cost V 2 bases and J 2 bases; bases outside gene matches: 11. The CDR3 has 17 amino acids. In DNA form, the CDR3 reads TGCGCCAGCAGTCAACCCGGGTACAGGGGCCGAAACTATGGCTACACCTTC. Its translation is CASSQPGYRGRNYGYTF.

This sequence joins TRBV11-2 and TRBJ2-2; 9 bases map to TRBD1. CDR1 and CDR2 from the germline V gene are SGHAT and FQNNGV. With V trimmed by 4 bases and J by 5 bases, 8 bases remained unmatched. This CDR3 contains 16 residues. This CDR3 reads CASSSYRGPRTGELFF. CDR3 bases: TGTGCCAGCAGCTCATACAGGGGGCCAAGGACCGGGGAGCTGTTTTTT.

Many counts were recorded for this clonotype. V usage is TRBV7-2 and J usage is TRBJ2-5; the D gene is possibly TRBD2 (5 bases). The CDR3 has 15 residues. The V end lost 0 bases, the J end lost 4 bases, and 12 bases lay between the germline ends. Germline CDR1 SGHTA, CDR2 FQGNSA. Here the CDR3 DNA reads TGTGCCAGCAGCTTAGCTTACCGGGCGGGAGAGACCCAGTACTTC. Its protein is CASSLAYRAGETQYF.

This clonotype was found many times. The gene calls are TRBV10-3 and TRBJ2-5; D might be TRBD1 (5 bases). The length of the CDR3 is 13 residues. V was pared by 0 bases and J by 5 bases, with 7 bases between. Looked up from germline, CDR1 is ENHRY and CDR2 is SYGVKD. The chain's CDR3 is CAISESGVETQYF. CDR3 DNA sequence: TGTGCCATCAGTGAGTCAGGGGTTGAGACCCAGTACTTC.

This clonotype was detected only a few times. This sequence joins TRBV7-9 and TRBJ2-2; D gene unclear. V lost 4 bases, J lost 1 base, and 10 bases lay in between. The germline V gene has CDR1 SEHNR and CDR2 FQNEAQ (reference sequence). The CDR3 loop spans 15 amino acids. CDR3 nucleotide sequence: TGTGCCAGCAGCTCCTGGACCCAGAACACCGGGGAGCTGTTTTTT. Amino acids: CASSSWTQNTGELFF.

The sample holds a few counts of this clonotype. J is TRBJ2-1 and V is TRBV4-1; 7 bases are shared with TRBD2. With 2 bases clipped from V and 7 bases from J, the junction kept 5 bases outside the gene matches. The CDR3 length is 14 residues. Germline V gene lookup returns CDR1 MGHRA and CDR2 YSYEKL. The chain's CDR3 is CASSQRAGTNEQFF. The CDR3, as DNA: TGCGCCAGCAGCCAACGAGCGGGGACTAATGAGCAGTTCTTC.

CDR3 sequence (DNA): TGCGCCAGCGGACCACAGGGGCGGGAGCAGTACTTC. It yields the protein CASGPQGREQYF. The J gene is TRBJ2-7, the V gene TRBV5-1; 7 nucleotides agree with TRBD1. V dropped 7 bases and J dropped 7; count of bases not matched to a gene: 8. Germline V gene data show CDR1 as SGHRS and CDR2 as YFSETQ. The CDR3 has 12 amino acids. Full variable domain (rest looked up from reference TRBV5-1 and TRBJ2-7): KAGVTQTPRYLIKTRGQQVTLSCSPISGHRSVSWYQQTPGQGLQFLFEYFSETQRNKGNFPGRFSGRQFSNSRSEMNVSTLELGDSALYLCASGPQGREQYFGPGTRLTVT.

In its sample, this clonotype was seen many times. This chain uses TRBV6-1 with TRBJ1-2; D not resolved. The V end lost 3 bases, the J end lost 5 bases, and 19 bases lay between the germline ends. CDR1 MNHNS and CDR2 SASEGT come from the germline V gene. The CDR3 runs to 16 residues. The CDR3: CASSDAGSPIAYGYTF. As DNA, the CDR3 is TGTGCCAGCAGTGACGCCGGGAGTCCGATCGCATATGGCTACACCTTC.

The chain employs TRBV11-3 and TRBJ2-1; D unclear. Germline V CDR1 and CDR2: SGHNT, YENEEA. Between the trimmed V and J ends, which lost 2 bases and 5 bases, there was a span of 7 bases. The CDR3 totals 13 residues. The CDR3 sequence: CASSLWTDNEQFF. In DNA, the CDR3 is TGTGCCAGCAGCTTATGGACCGACAATGAGCAGTTCTTC.

V is TRBV6-2 or TRBV6-3 and J is TRBJ1-5; TRBD1 matches at 10 bases. J lost 6 bases, V lost 2 bases, and 10 bases had no gene match. Per the germline V gene, CDR1 is MNHEY and CDR2 is SVGEGT. CDR3 length equals 17 residues. CDR3 bases: TGTGCCAGCAGTTACGTTCGGGACAGGGGATTCGTTCAGCCCCAGCATTTT. Encoded protein: CASSYVRDRGFVQPQHF.